This T cell receptor (beta chain) is drawn from a study of OX40 agonist ivuxolimab in advanced cancers. Profiled with immunoSEQ multiplex PCR; TCRdb holds only in-frame clones, not every one. The table includes about 96,000 clones, 90% detected once. This clone showed up just a few times. The CDR3 totals 13 residues. Germline V gives CDR1 SGHNT, CDR2 YYREEE (reference sequence). The V end was cut by 3 bases, the J end by 6 bases, with 13 bases between. J is TRBJ2-7 and V is TRBV5-4, with D maybe TRBD1 (6 bases). The source of this sequence is an adult with an advanced solid tumor such as melanoma, head and neck, liver or kidney cancer. This sample comprised CD4+ or CD8+ T cells sorted from blood, obtained in a trial of the OX40 agonist ivuxolimab. DNA for the CDR3: TGTGCCAGCAGCTCCGACTGGGGGCGCGAGCAGTACTTC. Amino acid sequence: CASSSDWGREQYF.